This TCR beta chain appears in the sequencing data of a study of Ad26.COV2.S vaccination and SARS-CoV-2 variants. Overall study: Participant was drawn from the COV1001 Ad26.COV2.S trial arm. Study-wide results and limits: Spike-specific CD8+ and CD4+ T cell responses reportedly showed substantial breadth after vaccination. Breadth of non-spike TCRs did not differ between vaccinees and placebo recipients. People given the vaccine had a wider spike-specific TCR breadth than placebo recipients did.

Only in-frame clones appear in the TCRdb table, and some are missing; sequencing was by immunoSEQ multiplex PCR. The sample contains some 450,000 clones, around 90% of which appear only once. CDR1 and CDR2 from the germline V gene are MNHEY and SVGEGT. This CDR3 has 13 amino acids. Trimming removed 0 bases from V and 5 bases from J, with 6 bases in between. The treatment here: approximately 18 received Ad26.COV2.S at low or high dose, single or two shots; about 5 received placebo; per-sample allocation not given. Samples came from day 63 after the first vaccine or placebo injection. Concerning this clone itself: Its antigen is not known.

The source was peripheral blood, collected in a trial of Ad26.COV2.S vaccine versus placebo. V usage is TRBV6-2 or TRBV6-3 and J usage is TRBJ2-3; D is undetermined. The receptor's source is a person aged 18-65 years who received the Ad26.COV2.S COVID-19 vaccine or a placebo. The CDR3 coding sequence is TGTGCCAGCAGTTACTCGAGTAGAGATACGCAGTATTTT. Translation: CASSYSSRDTQYF.